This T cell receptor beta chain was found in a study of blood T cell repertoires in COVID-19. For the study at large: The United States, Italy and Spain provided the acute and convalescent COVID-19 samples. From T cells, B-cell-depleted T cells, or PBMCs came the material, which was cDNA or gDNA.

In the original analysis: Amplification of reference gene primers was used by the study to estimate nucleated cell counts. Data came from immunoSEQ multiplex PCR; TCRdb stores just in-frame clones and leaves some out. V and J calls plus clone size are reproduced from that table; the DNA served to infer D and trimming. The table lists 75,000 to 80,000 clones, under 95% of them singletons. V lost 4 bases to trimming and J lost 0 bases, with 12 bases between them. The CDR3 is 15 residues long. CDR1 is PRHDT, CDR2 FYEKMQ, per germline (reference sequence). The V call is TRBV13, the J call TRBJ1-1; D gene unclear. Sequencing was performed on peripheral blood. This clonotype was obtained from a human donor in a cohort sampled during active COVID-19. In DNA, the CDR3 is TGTGCCAGCAGCTCGGCGCGGGCCATGAACACTGAAGCTTTCTTT. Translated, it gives CASSSARAMNTEAFF. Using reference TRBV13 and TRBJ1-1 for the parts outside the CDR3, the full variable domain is AAGVIQSPRHLIKEKRETATLKCYPIPRHDTVYWYQQGPGQDPQFLISFYEKMQSDKGSIPDRFSAQQFSDYHSELNMSSLELGDSALYFCASSSARAMNTEAFFGQGTRLTVV.